This T cell receptor (beta chain) was sequenced for a study of cytomegalovirus exposure and HLA in healthy donors. Study-wide background: An earlier analysis identified 117 million unique TCR beta sequences in about 180 million T cells.

Points from the study as a whole: Both high specificity and high sensitivity reportedly marked the classifier's diagnosis of cytomegalovirus status. It is likely that the observed cluster of highly shared sequence variants was a sequencing artifact.

The CDR3 extends over 13 amino acids. Trimming took off 2 bases at V and 1 base at J, with 6 bases between the two ends. In germline, CDR1 is SGHRS, CDR2 YFSETQ. In regard to this clone: Its antigen is not identified.

This PCR relied on a set of 60 Vbeta primers and 13 Jbeta primers. Sequencing was performed with immunoSEQ multiplex PCR; in TCRdb, only in-frame clones are kept and a portion is missing. The data show some 150,000 clones, roughly 85% seen once. The V gene is TRBV5-1, the J gene TRBJ1-1; D is uncertain. The receptor was isolated from a man between 35 and 55 years old in good health and CMV-seropositive. Sequencing used PBMCs. In DNA form, the CDR3 reads TGCGCCAGCAGCTTCTCAGGGAACACTGAAGCTTTCTTT. Translation gives CASSFSGNTEAFF.